The clone carrying this T cell receptor beta chain was recorded a few times. This entry comes from a study of blood T cell repertoires in COVID-19. On the study more broadly: Both acute and convalescent COVID-19 samples were obtained from the United States, Italy and Spain.

Under the authors' procedure: Reference gene primer amplification gave nucleated cell count estimates. Assay used: immunoSEQ multiplex PCR; TCRdb lists only in-frame clones, some missing. V and J calls and clone size are those listed in that table; D and trimming were worked out from the DNA. The repertoire holds approximately 310,000 clones, with 85% as singletons. Those who participated ranged in age from roughly 18 to 89 years and resided in around 22 US areas. Someone with COVID-19 had been met by exposed participants within 2 weeks before study entry. The receptor's source is a woman in her 30s who had been exposed to COVID-19. The sequenced sample was PBMCs or T cells enriched from blood (not recorded which).

CDR3 nucleotide sequence: TGTGCCATCAGTGGGCTCAAAGCGGATCAGCCCCAGCATTTT. Its protein product is CAISGLKADQPQHF. The chain links TRBV10-3 to TRBJ1-5; D remains unclear. The CDR3 covers 14 residues. Germline CDR1 ENHRY, CDR2 SYGVKD. V gave up 4 bases and J gave up 5 bases, with 12 bases separating them.